These T cell receptor beta chains were read from a single sample in a study of shared clonotypes between healthy human individuals. Sequencing was performed with immunoSEQ multiplex PCR; in TCRdb, only in-frame clones are kept and a portion is missing. The sample consists of some 2.1 million clones, about 95% of them appearing once. Input material: naive CD8+ T cells sorted from blood. The receptors derive from a man aged 18 to 35 in good health. The CDR3 runs from the conserved cysteine through the conserved F or W. D genes are given only for firm matches. Clone size appears in some rows only: once, few, many, or a class for an expanded clone.

TGCAGCGTTGAAGATCTCAACGAGCAGTACTTC	CSVEDLNEQYF	NA	NA	TRBV29-1	TRBJ2-7
TGTGCCAGCAGGCCCGGGGCAGGGGAGTACAATGAGCAGTTCTTC	CASRPGAGEYNEQFF	once	NA	TRBV6-1	TRBJ2-1
TGTGCCATCAGTGTTACAGGGGGTGGGGAGCTGTTTTTT	CAISVTGGGELFF	NA	TRBD1	TRBV10-3	TRBJ2-2
TGTGCCAGCAGCCCAAGGACAGGGCCCAGCGTCGAGCAGTACTTC	CASSPRTGPSVEQYF	NA	TRBD1	TRBV11-2	TRBJ2-7
TGCAGCGCCGAGACAGTCCGTAGGAACACTGAAGCTTTCTTT	CSAETVRRNTEAFF	NA	NA	TRBV29-1	TRBJ1-1
TGTGCCAGCAGTTCGCACAGGGAAGGAGTCACTGAAGCTTTCTTT	CASSSHREGVTEAFF	NA	NA	TRBV28	TRBJ1-1
TGTGCCACCAGCAGAGAGTGGTGGACTGAAGCTTTCTTT	CATSREWWTEAFF	NA	NA	TRBV15	TRBJ1-1
TGTGCCAGCAGCGACGATAGCGGGAGGGAACAAGAGACCCAGTACTTC	CASSDDSGREQETQYF	NA	TRBD2	TRBV9	TRBJ2-5
TGCGCCAGCAGCCAAGAAGGGCTAGCACCAACGAACAATGAGCAGTTCTTC	CASSQEGLAPTNNEQFF	NA	NA	TRBV4-3	TRBJ2-1
TGTGCTAGTGGGTGGGATCAGCCCCAGCATTTT	CASGWDQPQHF	once	NA	TRBV12-5	TRBJ1-5
TGTGCCAGTAGCTTCGGGGAAAGCTATGGCTACACCTTC	CASSFGESYGYTF	NA	NA	TRBV19	TRBJ1-2
TGTGCCATCAGTGGACTAGCTCCTGGTGAGCAGTTCTTC	CAISGLAPGEQFF	NA	TRBD2	TRBV10-3	TRBJ2-1
TGCGCCAGCAGCCAAGATCAGGGACTGCAGTTCTTC	CASSQDQGLQFF	NA	NA	TRBV4-1	TRBJ2-1
TGTGCCAGCACCCTGGGGGTAATTAATGGCTACACCTTC	CASTLGVINGYTF	NA	NA	TRBV28	TRBJ1-2
TGTGCCAGCAGTCCGGGACCCAGGGTGGGGGAAAAACTGTTTTTT	CASSPGPRVGEKLFF	NA	NA	TRBV27	TRBJ1-4
TGTGCCAGCAGCGGTATAAGGGATGAGCAGTTCTTC	CASSGIRDEQFF	NA	NA	TRBV27	TRBJ2-1